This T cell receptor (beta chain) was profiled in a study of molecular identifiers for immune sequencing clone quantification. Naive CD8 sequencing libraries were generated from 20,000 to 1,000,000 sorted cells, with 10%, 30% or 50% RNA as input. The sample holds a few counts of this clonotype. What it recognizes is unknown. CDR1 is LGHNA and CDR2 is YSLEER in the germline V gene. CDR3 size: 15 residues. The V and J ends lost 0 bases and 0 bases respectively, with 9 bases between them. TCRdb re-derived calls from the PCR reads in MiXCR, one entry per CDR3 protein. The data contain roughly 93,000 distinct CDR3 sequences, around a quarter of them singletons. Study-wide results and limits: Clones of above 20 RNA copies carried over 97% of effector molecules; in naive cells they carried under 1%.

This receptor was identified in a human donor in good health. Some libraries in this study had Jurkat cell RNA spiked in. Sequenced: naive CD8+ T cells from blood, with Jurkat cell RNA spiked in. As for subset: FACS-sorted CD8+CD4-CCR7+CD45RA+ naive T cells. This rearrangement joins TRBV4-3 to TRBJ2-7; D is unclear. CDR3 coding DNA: TGCGCCAGCAGCCAAGAGTACAGCCCCTCCTACGAGCAGTACTTC. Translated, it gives CASSQEYSPSYEQYF.